This T cell receptor beta chain appears in the sequencing data of a study of cytomegalovirus exposure and HLA in healthy donors. General observations from the study: Cytomegalovirus-associated status was assigned to about 150 TCR beta chains.

It was with 60 Vbeta and 13 Jbeta primers that the PCR ran. Generated by immunoSEQ multiplex PCR, the TCRdb table keeps only in-frame clones and is missing some. Of about 140,000 clones in the sample, about 80% were seen once. As regards this clone: Its antigen remains unknown.

With 7 bases clipped from V and 4 bases from J, the junction kept 4 bases outside the gene matches. The CDR3 totals 13 residues. Looked up from germline, CDR1 is SGHRS and CDR2 is YFSETQ. The origin of this receptor is a woman in her thirties or forties in good health and CMV-seronegative. V usage is TRBV5-1 and J usage is TRBJ1-4; 7 bases line up with TRBD1. What was sequenced was PBMCs. CDR3: CASRDSHNEKLFF. The CDR3 DNA sequence: TGCGCCAGCCGGGACAGCCATAATGAAAAACTGTTTTTT. The full variable domain, completed using reference TRBV5-1 and TRBJ1-4, is KAGVTQTPRYLIKTRGQQVTLSCSPISGHRSVSWYQQTPGQGLQFLFEYFSETQRNKGNFPGRFSGRQFSNSRSEMNVSTLELGDSALYLCASRDSHNEKLFFGSGTQLSVL.